The clone carrying this T cell receptor beta chain has ten or more counts. Its antigen is as yet unknown. This record comes from a study of T-cell reconstitution after alpha-beta-depleted transplantation in children. Findings of the study overall: A year had passed since transplant, and T-cell counts and diversity by then came mostly from newly produced T cells.

The CDR3 runs 16 residues. The V end lost 7 bases, the J end lost 3 bases, and 18 bases lay between the germline ends. Construction of the TCRbeta library involved unique molecular identifiers. TCRdb passed the PCR reads through MiXCR, listing each CDR3 protein once. This table has 200,000 or so distinct CDR3 sequences, about 6% appearing once. The chain links TRBV12-3 or TRBV12-4 to TRBJ1-4; D remains ambiguous. The starting material was PBMCs, obtained before TCRalphabeta/CD19-depleted stem cell transplant. This TCR was sampled from a girl under three years old with combined immunodeficiency, due to receive a stem cell transplant. The CDR3 spells CASKITDGDANEKLFF. For the CDR3, the DNA is TGTGCCAGCAAAATTACTGACGGCGATGCTAATGAAAAACTGTTTTTT.